The rows below give T cell receptor beta chains drawn from one sample of a study of blood T cells in healthy people across ages. Each CDR3 protein is one row after TCRdb ran MiXCR on the 5' RACE reads. The sample lists some 1,800,000 distinct CDR3 sequences; about two fifths were seen once. What was sequenced was blood. These receptors were collected from a human donor in good health. Both conserved end residues are part of each CDR3. The D gene is left open where the match is weak. Size is stated for part of the rows, as once, few or many counts, or as a class when the clone is expanded.

NA | TRBJ1-5 | NA | TRBV20-1 | CSATYSTGPQHF | TGCAGTGCTACATACAGTACCGGGCCCCAGCATTTT
NA | TRBJ2-7 | NA | TRBV4-3 | CASSQDRTGGSYEQYF | TGCGCCAGCAGCCAAGACAGGACCGGGGGCAGCTACGAGCAGTACTTC
NA | TRBJ1-1 | TRBD1 | TRBV25-1 | CASSELQGEAFF | TGTGCCAGCAGTGAATTACAGGGGGAAGCTTTCTTT
few | TRBJ2-7 | NA | TRBV13 | CASSHAGGGYEQYF | TGTGCCAGCAGCCACGCCGGGGGCGGCTACGAGCAGTACTTC
few | TRBJ1-2 | NA | TRBV4-1 | CASSQELVGQIYGYTF | TGCGCCAGCAGCCAAGAACTCGTAGGACAGATCTATGGCTACACCTTC
few | TRBJ2-7 | NA | TRBV7-3 | CASSLQGGTKEQYF | TGTGCCAGCAGCTTACAGGGGGGGACAAAGGAGCAGTACTTC
few | TRBJ1-2 | TRBD1 | TRBV20-1 | CSAPRTGGGYTF | TGCAGTGCCCCACGGACAGGAGGGGGCTACACCTTC
NA | TRBJ2-2 | NA | TRBV6-1 | CASSEVPGPKPGELFF | TGTGCCAGCAGTGAAGTACCGGGACCAAAACCTGGGGAGCTGTTTTTT
NA | TRBJ1-5 | NA | TRBV4-2 | CASSQEEGQPQHF | TGTGCCAGCAGCCAAGAGGAGGGGCAGCCCCAGCATTTT
NA | TRBJ1-1 | NA | TRBV7-9 | CASSLNRVVDTEAFF | TGTGCCAGCAGCTTAAACAGGGTAGTGGACACTGAAGCTTTCTTT
few | TRBJ2-7 | NA | TRBV20-1 | CSARDRQLLYEQYF | TGCAGTGCTAGAGATAGGCAGCTACTCTACGAGCAGTACTTC
NA | TRBJ2-3 | TRBD2 | TRBV15 | CATSREIAGSDTQYF | TGTGCCACCAGCAGAGAGATAGCGGGGTCAGATACGCAGTATTTT
few | TRBJ2-3 | TRBD2 | TRBV3-1 | CASSQDGTSGTDTQYF | TGTGCCAGCAGCCAAGATGGGACTAGCGGCACAGATACGCAGTATTTT
NA | TRBJ2-1 | NA | TRBV2 | CASSGMRTNEQFF | TGTGCCAGCAGTGGTATGAGGACAAATGAGCAGTTCTTC
few | TRBJ2-7 | TRBD2 | TRBV13 | CASSLSEAGDHEQYF | TGTGCCAGCAGCTTATCCGAAGCGGGGGACCACGAGCAGTACTTC
few | TRBJ1-5 | NA | TRBV6-2/TRBV6-3 | CASGYRTALNQPQHF | TGTGCCAGCGGTTATCGGACAGCACTTAATCAGCCCCAGCATTTT
once | TRBJ2-5 | TRBD1 | TRBV11-1 | CASSPRDRAATQYF | TGTGCCAGCAGCCCGCGGGACAGGGCAGCGACCCAGTACTTC